This record covers a single T cell receptor beta chain. Categorization into cohorts depended on clinical history that participants reported. V was shortened by 6 bases and J by 4 bases, with 12 bases between the two germline ends. The CDR3 is 14 residues long. CDR1 is KGHSH and CDR2 is LQKENI in the germline V gene. The sample belongs to a study of blood T cell repertoires in COVID-19. Per the original methods: Reference gene primer amplification gave nucleated cell count estimates. The method was immunoSEQ multiplex PCR; TCRdb's version includes in-frame clones alone and lacks a portion of them. V and J calls plus clone size are reproduced from that table; the DNA served to infer D and trimming. The sample has roughly 450,000 clones, 80% to 95% seen once.

The sequencing sample was made of PBMCs or T cells enriched from blood (not recorded which). This clonotype was sampled from a man younger than 35 who had recovered from COVID-19. The genes are TRBV18 and TRBJ1-4, with D tentatively TRBD1 (5 bases). The CDR3 DNA is TGTGCCAGCTCGCCGACAGAGCTTAATGAAAAACTGTTTTTT. Translated, it gives CASSPTELNEKLFF.